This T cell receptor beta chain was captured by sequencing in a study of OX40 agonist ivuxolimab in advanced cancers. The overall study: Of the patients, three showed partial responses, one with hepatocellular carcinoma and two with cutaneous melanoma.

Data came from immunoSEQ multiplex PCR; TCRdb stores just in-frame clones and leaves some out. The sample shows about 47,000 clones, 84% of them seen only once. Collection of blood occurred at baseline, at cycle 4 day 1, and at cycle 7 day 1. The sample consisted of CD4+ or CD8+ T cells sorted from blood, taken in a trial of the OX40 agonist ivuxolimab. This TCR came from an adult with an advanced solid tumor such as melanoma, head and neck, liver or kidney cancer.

The CDR3 region is CASSWGPTYEQYF. CDR3 DNA: TGTGCCAGCAGTTGGGGACCGACCTACGAGCAGTACTTC. This sequence joins TRBV27 and TRBJ2-7; D tentatively fits TRBD1 or TRBD2 (5 bases each). The CDR3 covers 13 residues. CDR1 and CDR2 (germline): MNHEY, SMNVEV (reference sequence). V shed 4 bases and J shed 2 bases, with 9 bases lying between them.